The present entry profiles one T cell receptor (beta chain) with its context. This sample is drawn from a study of cytomegalovirus exposure and HLA in healthy donors. CDR1 is SGHRS and CDR2 is YFSETQ in the germline V gene. This CDR3 has 17 residues. Trimming cost V 2 bases and J 3 bases, with 20 bases left between them. TCRdb's table, derived via immunoSEQ multiplex PCR, lists solely in-frame clones and lacks some. The data show roughly 200,000 clones, approximately 78% seen once. The sequence came from a woman in her twenties or thirties in good health and CMV-seronegative. Source material: PBMCs. The chain combines TRBV5-1 with TRBJ1-1, with D possibly TRBD1 on 5 matching bases. This CDR3 is CASSFGGTGVGYTEAFF. CDR3 DNA sequence: TGCGCCAGCAGCTTTGGAGGGACTGGGGTGGGGTACACTGAAGCTTTCTTT.